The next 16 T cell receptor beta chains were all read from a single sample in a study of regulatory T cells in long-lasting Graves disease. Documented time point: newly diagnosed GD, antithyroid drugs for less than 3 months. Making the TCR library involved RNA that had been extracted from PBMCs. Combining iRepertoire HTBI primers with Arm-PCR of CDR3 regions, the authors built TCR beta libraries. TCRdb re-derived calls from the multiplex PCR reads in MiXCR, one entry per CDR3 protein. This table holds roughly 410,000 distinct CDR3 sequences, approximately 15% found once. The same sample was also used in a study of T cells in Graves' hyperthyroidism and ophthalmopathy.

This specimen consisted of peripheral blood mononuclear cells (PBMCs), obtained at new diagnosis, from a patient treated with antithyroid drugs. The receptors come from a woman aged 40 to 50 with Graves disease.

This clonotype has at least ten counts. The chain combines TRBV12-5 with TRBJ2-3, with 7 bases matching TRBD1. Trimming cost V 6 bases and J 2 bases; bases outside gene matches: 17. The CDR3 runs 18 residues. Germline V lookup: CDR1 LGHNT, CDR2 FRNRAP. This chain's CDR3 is CASGFLLPGQRHTDTQYF. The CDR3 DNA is TGTGCTAGTGGCTTCCTTCTTCCGGGACAGCGACACACAGATACGCAGTATTTT.

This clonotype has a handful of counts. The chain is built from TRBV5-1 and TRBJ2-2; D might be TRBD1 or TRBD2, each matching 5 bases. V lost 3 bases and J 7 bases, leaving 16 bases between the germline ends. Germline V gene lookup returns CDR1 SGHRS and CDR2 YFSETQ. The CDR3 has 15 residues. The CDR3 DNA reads TGCGCCAGCAGCTCGAACGGGGCCACGGGCGGGGAGCTGTTTTTT. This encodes CASSSNGATGGELFF.

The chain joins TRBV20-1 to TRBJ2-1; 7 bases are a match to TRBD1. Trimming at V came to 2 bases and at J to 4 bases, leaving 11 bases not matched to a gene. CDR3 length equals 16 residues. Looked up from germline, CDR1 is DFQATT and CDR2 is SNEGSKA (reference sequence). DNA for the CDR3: TGCAGTGCTAGAACTAGACAGGGCAATAGATACAATGAGCAGTTCTTC. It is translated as CSARTRQGNRYNEQFF.

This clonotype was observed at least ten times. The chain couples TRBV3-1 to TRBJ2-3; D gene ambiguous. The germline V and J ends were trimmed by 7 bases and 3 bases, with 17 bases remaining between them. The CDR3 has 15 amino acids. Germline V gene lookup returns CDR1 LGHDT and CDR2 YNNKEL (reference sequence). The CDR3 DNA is TGTGCCAGCATATGTCCATCCCTGCGGACAGATACGCAGTATTTT. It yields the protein CASICPSLRTDTQYF.

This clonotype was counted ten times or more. The CDR3 DNA reads as TGTGCCAGCAGCTTGTATACGGGATGGGGCACAGATACGCAGTATTTT. Translating gives CASSLYTGWGTDTQYF. The gene calls are TRBV7-2 and TRBJ2-3, with D tentatively TRBD2 (5 bases). CDR3 length: 16 residues. Per germline, CDR1 SGHTA and CDR2 FQGNSA. Trimming left V 3 bases short and J 1 base short, with 14 bases between.

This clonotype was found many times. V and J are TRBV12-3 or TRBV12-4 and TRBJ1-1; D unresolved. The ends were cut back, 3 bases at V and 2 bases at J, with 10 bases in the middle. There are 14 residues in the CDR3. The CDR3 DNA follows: TGTGCCAGCAGTTTCACGTCGTACAACACTGAAGCTTTCTTT. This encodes CASSFTSYNTEAFF.

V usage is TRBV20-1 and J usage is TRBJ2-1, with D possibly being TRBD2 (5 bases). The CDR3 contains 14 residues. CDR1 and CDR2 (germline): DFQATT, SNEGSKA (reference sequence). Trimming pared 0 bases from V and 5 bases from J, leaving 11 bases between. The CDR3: CSARDVTRDNEQFF. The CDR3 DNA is TGCAGTGCTAGAGATGTCACTAGGGACAATGAGCAGTTCTTC.

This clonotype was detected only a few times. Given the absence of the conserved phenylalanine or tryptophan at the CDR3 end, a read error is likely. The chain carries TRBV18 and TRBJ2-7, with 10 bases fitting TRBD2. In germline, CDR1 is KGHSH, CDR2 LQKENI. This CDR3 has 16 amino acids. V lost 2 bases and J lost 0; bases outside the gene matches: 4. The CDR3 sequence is CASSPFSSGSSYEQYL. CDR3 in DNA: TGTGCCAGCTCACCATTTTCTAGCGGGAGCTCCTACGAGCAGTACCTC.

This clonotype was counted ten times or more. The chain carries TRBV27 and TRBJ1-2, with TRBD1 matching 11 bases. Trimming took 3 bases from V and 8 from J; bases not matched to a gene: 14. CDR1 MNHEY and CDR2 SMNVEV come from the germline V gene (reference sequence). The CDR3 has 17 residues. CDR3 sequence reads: CASSFTGLGQGADGYTF. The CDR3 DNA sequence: TGTGCCAGCAGTTTTACGGGGCTTGGACAGGGGGCTGACGGCTACACCTTC.

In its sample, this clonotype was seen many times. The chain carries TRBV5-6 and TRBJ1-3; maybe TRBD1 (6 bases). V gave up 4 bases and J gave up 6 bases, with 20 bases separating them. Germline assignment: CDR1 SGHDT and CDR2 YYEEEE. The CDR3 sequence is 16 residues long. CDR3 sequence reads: CASSRPLTGRENTIYF. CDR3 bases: TGTGCCAGCAGCCGCCCCCTAACAGGGAGAGAAAACACCATATATTTT.

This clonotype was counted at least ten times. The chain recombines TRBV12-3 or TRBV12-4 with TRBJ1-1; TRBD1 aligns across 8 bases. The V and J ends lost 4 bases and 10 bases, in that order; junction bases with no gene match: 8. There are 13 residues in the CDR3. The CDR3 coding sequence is TGTGCCAGCAGTTCCGCGACAGGGGCGTCAGCTTTCTTT. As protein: CASSSATGASAFF.

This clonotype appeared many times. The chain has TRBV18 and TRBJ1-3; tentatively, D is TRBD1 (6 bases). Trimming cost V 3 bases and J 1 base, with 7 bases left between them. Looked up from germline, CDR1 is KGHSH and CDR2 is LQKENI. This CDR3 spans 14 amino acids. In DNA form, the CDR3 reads TGTGCCAGCTCACCTCAGGGGTCTGGAAACACCATATATTTT. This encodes CASSPQGSGNTIYF.

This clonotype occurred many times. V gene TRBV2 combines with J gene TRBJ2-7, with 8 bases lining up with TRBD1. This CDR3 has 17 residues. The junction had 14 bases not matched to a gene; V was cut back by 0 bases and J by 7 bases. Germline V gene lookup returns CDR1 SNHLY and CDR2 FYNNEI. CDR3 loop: CASSEAHRAGGPGEQYF. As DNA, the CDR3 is TGTGCCAGCAGTGAAGCGCATAGGGCAGGGGGCCCGGGGGAGCAGTACTTC.

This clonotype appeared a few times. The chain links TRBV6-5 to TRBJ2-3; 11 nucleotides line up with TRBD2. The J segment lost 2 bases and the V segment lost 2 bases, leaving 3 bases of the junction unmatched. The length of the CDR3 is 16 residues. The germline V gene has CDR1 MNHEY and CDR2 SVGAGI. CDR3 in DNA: TGTGCCAGCAGTTACGGGGGACTAGCGGCCACAGATACGCAGTATTTT. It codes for CASSYGGLAATDTQYF.

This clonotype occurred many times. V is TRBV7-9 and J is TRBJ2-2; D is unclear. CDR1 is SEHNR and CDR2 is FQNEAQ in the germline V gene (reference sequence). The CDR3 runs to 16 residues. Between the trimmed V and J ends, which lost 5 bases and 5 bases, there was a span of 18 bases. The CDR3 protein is CASSPTVPRGTGELFF. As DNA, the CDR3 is TGTGCCAGCAGCCCCACGGTACCCCGCGGTACCGGGGAGCTGTTTTTT.

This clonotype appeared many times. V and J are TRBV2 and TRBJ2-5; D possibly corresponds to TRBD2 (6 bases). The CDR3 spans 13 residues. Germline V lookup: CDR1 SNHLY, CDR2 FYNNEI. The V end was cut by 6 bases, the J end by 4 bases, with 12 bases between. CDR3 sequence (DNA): TGTGCCAGCAGCAGGGAGGTACGAGAGACCCAGTACTTC. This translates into CASSREVRETQYF.